The 15 T cell receptor beta chains listed next were all sequenced from one sample in a study of liver allograft versus peripheral blood T cells (dated by TCRdb to 2019 to 2021). Regarding the study in general: T cell receptor repertoires present within transplanted livers were compared with repertoires in the peripheral blood of liver transplant recipients.

The run used an Illumina MiSeq. TCRdb took the public reads, trimmed them with fastp at Q25, ran MiXCR for clone calling and kept in-frame beta chains. Records with the same CDR3 protein are collapsed into one entry carrying the most frequent genes and DNA. Counted in this sample were approximately 16,000 distinct CDR3 sequences; 22% of them appeared once. The ten largest clones take up more than 9.5% of the sample. These receptors were taken from a human patient who had a liver transplant. Some T cells may derive from the graft donor when a transplant has been performed.

This clonotype has more than one count but fewer than ten. The V call is TRBV15, the J call TRBJ2-1, with 7 nucleotides matching TRBD2. CDR1 and CDR2 from the germline V gene are LNHNV and YYDKDF (reference sequence). The CDR3 runs to 15 residues. J gave up 4 bases and V 7 bases, and 10 bases lay outside the gene matches. CDR3 sequence: CATNKDGGGYNEQFF. CDR3 nucleotide sequence: TGTGCCACCAACAAAGATGGGGGAGGGTACAATGAGCAGTTCTTC.

This clonotype is judged medium-sized. The V call is TRBV19, the J call TRBJ1-2; D might be TRBD1 (5 bases). This CDR3 comprises 15 residues. V lost 4 bases and J 1 base, leaving 13 bases between the germline ends. CDR1 LNHDA and CDR2 SQIVND come from the germline V gene (reference sequence). The CDR3 DNA follows: TGTGCCAGTAGTAGAACGGACACAATTAACTATGGCTACACCTTC. This codes for CASSRTDTINYGYTF.

Sample share makes this clonotype medium-sized. The chain combines TRBV7-2 with TRBJ2-5; 15 nucleotides line up with TRBD2. The CDR3 is 16 amino acids. V trimming: 5 bases; J trimming: 6 bases; junction bases outside the gene matches: 7. Germline V gives CDR1 SGHTA, CDR2 FQGNSA. Here the CDR3 reads CASSRGGTSGRKTQYF. The CDR3 DNA sequence: TGTGCCAGCAGCAGGGGGGGGACTAGCGGGAGGAAGACCCAGTACTTC.

The chain employs TRBV7-2 and TRBJ1-2; 7 positions agree with TRBD1. CDR3 length: 17 amino acids. J gave up 4 bases and V 5 bases, and 16 bases lay outside the gene matches. The V gene's germline CDR1 is SGHTA and CDR2 FQGNSA. Here the CDR3 DNA reads TGTGCCAGCAGCGGAACAAGTGGGACAGCATGGGTCTATGGCTACACCTTC. Translating it yields CASSGTSGTAWVYGYTF. The entire variable domain, with the rest obtained from reference TRBV7-2 and TRBJ1-2, is as follows: GAGVSQSPSNKVTEKGKDVELRCDPISGHTALYWYRQSLGQGLEFLIYFQGNSAPDKSGLPSDRFSAERTGGSVSTLTIQRTQQEDSAVYLCASSGTSGTAWVYGYTFGSGTRLTVV.

This clonotype ranks as medium-sized. The genes are TRBV19 and TRBJ1-4; D call uncertain. V was cut by 7 bases and J by 8 bases, with 26 bases left in between. Per the germline V gene, CDR1 is LNHDA and CDR2 is SQIVND (reference sequence). CDR3 size: 17 residues. CDR3 sequence: CASTHGETAAQREKLFF. The CDR3, as DNA: TGTGCCAGTACCCATGGGGAAACCGCGGCCCAGCGGGAAAAACTGTTTTTT.

In this sample, this clonotype turned up a few times. The chain couples TRBV15 to TRBJ2-1; 12 nucleotides line up with TRBD2. From germline, CDR1 is LNHNV and CDR2 YYDKDF (reference sequence). CDR3 length: 14 amino acids. With 1 base clipped from V and 10 bases from J, the junction kept 2 bases outside the gene matches. DNA for the CDR3: TGTGCCACCAGCAGAGGGCTAGCGGGGGGGGAGCAGTTCTTC. It encodes CATSRGLAGGEQFF.

This clonotype was recorded at least ten times. The CDR3, as DNA: TGTGCCATCAGAGAACAGCCTACATCCTACGAGCAGTACTTC. As protein: CAIREQPTSYEQYF. J is TRBJ2-7 and V is TRBV10-3; D call uncertain. Germline CDR1 and CDR2: ENHRY and SYGVKD. V lost 6 bases and J 1 base, leaving 13 bases between the germline ends. This CDR3 comprises 14 residues.

In its sample, this clonotype was seen many times. In DNA form, the CDR3 reads TGTGCCAGTACCGCCACCGGGTCCTATGGCTACACCTTC. It translates to CASTATGSYGYTF. The chain links TRBV19 to TRBJ1-2; D not certain. Germline V gene sequence: CDR1 LNHDA, CDR2 SQIVND (reference sequence). The V gene lost 7 bases and the J gene lost 4 bases, with 13 bases spanning the gap. The CDR3 covers 13 residues.

This clonotype has at least ten counts. The chain combines TRBV10-3 with TRBJ2-3; no firm D call. The CDR3 extends over 15 amino acids. Trimming left V 3 bases short and J 5 bases short, with 15 bases between. Germline assignment: CDR1 ENHRY and CDR2 SYGVKD. CDR3 sequence: CAISDRMIAEDTQYF. DNA for the CDR3: TGTGCCATCAGTGATCGCATGATAGCCGAAGATACGCAGTATTTT.

By sample share, this clonotype is medium-sized. The V call is TRBV5-4, the J call TRBJ1-1; 8 positions agree with TRBD1. The germline gives CDR1 SGHNT, CDR2 YYREEE (reference sequence). V gave up 1 base and J gave up 5 bases; unmatched junction bases: 7. The CDR3 has 15 residues. The chain's CDR3 is CASSLIQGAGTEAFF. As DNA, the CDR3 is TGTGCCAGCAGCTTGATTCAGGGGGCCGGGACTGAAGCTTTCTTT.

This rearrangement joins TRBV7-3 to TRBJ1-2; 8 bases map to TRBD1. With 6 bases clipped from V and 8 bases from J, the junction kept 8 bases outside the gene matches. This CDR3 region has 13 residues. Per the germline V gene, CDR1 is SGHTA and CDR2 is FQGTGA. The CDR3 loop is CASSLDRARGYTF. The CDR3 nucleotides are TGTGCCAGCAGTTTGGACAGGGCAAGGGGCTACACCTTC.

This clonotype has at least ten counts. The V call is TRBV19, the J call TRBJ2-1, with D perhaps matching TRBD1 (5 bases). The CDR3 length is 15 residues. Germline CDR1 and CDR2: LNHDA and SQIVND (reference sequence). V lost 6 bases and J 0 bases, leaving 12 bases between the germline ends. The CDR3 DNA is TGTGCCAGTAGCCCACAGGCGTTCTCCTACAATGAGCAGTTCTTC. It is translated as CASSPQAFSYNEQFF.

By frequency in the sample, this clonotype is medium-sized. V gene TRBV18 combines with J gene TRBJ2-5, with TRBD1 identical over 9 bases. CDR3 length: 15 amino acids. Trimming removed 3 bases from V and 5 bases from J; junction bases left unmatched: 7. Germline CDR1 is KGHSH and CDR2 is LQKENI. CDR3 amino acids: CASSPEQGASETQYF. The CDR3 DNA follows: TGTGCCAGCTCACCGGAACAGGGGGCGAGTGAGACCCAGTACTTC.

The chain combines TRBV12-3 or TRBV12-4 with TRBJ2-1; D might be TRBD1 or TRBD2, each matching 5 bases. This CDR3 has 16 amino acids. Trimming took 5 bases from V and 9 from J, leaving 23 bases between them. The CDR3 sequence: CASSQVANVGTGEQFF. CDR3 coding DNA: TGTGCCAGCAGTCAGGTAGCAAATGTGGGGACGGGTGAGCAGTTCTTC.

This clonotype turned up a few times. The genes are TRBV19 and TRBJ1-6, with D possibly matching TRBD1 (5 bases). V was shortened by 8 bases and J by 9 bases, with 20 bases between the two germline ends. CDR1 and CDR2 from the germline V gene are LNHDA and SQIVND (reference sequence). The CDR3 runs to 15 residues. Here the CDR3 reads CASGDAQGLSSPLHF. In nucleotides, the CDR3 is TGTGCCAGTGGGGACGCGCAGGGTTTGTCTTCACCCCTCCACTTT.